What follows is one T cell receptor (beta chain) and its context. Its antigen is not identified. Germline V lookup: CDR1 SGHVS, CDR2 FQNEAQ. The CDR3 is 14 residues long. Trimming stripped 5 bases from V and 6 bases from J, with 14 bases between. Time point specified: neoterminal ileum biopsy at postoperative endoscopy, about 6 months after surgery. The data were obtained in a study of T cell repertoires in ileal Crohn's disease. Study at large: Patients had a median approximately 8-year disease duration, and roughly 38% were active smokers. Biopsies of the neoterminal ileum at postoperative colonoscopy form M6 samples.

Each sample's TCRB immunosequencing used about 0.5 micrograms of biopsy DNA. Libraries were prepared by immunoSEQ multiplex PCR; TCRdb keeps only in-frame clonotypes and omits some of them. The sample includes some 12,000 clones, roughly 80% seen only once; the top ten take about 15%. Overall study results and limits: Compared with non-smokers, active smokers at surgery showed more clonal expansions.

This chain links TRBV7-8 with TRBJ2-1, with D possibly matching TRBD2 (6 bases). The TCR comes from an adult with Crohn's disease. The sequenced sample consisted of ileal tissue. The CDR3 nucleotides are TGTGCCAGCAGCCTGCGGCGGGACCGCAATGAGCAGTTCTTC. This codes for CASSLRRDRNEQFF.